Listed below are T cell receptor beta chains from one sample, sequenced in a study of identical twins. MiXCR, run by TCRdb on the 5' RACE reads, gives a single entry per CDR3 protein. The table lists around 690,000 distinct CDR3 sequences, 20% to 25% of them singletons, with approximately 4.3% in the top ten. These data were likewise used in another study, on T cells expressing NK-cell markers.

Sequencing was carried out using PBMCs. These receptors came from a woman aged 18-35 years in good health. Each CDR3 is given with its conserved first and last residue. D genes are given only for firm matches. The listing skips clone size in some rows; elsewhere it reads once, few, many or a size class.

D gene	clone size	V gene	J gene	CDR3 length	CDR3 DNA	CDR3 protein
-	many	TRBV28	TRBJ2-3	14	TGTGCCAGCAGCCTAGGGGTTGGGCGGGATACGCAGTATTTT	CASSLGVGRDTQYF
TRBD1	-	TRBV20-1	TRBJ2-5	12	TGCAGTGCTAGGGGACAGAGGGAGACCCAGTACTTC	CSARGQRETQYF
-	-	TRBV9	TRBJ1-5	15	TGTGCCAGCAGCGTAGATTCAAGGTCCGATCAGCCCCAGCATTTT	CASSVDSRSDQPQHF
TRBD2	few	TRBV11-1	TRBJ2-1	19	TGTGCCAGCAGACAAGGGATGGCTAGCGGGAGTAGCTCCTACAATGAGCAGTTCTTC	CASRQGMASGSSSYNEQFF
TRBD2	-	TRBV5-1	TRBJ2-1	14	TGCGCCAGCAGCTTTGGGACTACCCCCTATGAGCAGTTCTTC	CASSFGTTPYEQFF
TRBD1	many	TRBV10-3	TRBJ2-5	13	TGTGCCATCAGCATGACAGGGAGTGAGACCCAGTACTTC	CAISMTGSETQYF
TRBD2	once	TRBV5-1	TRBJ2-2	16	TGCGCCAGCAGCTCCGGGACTAGCGGGTACACCTGGGAGCTGTTTTTT	CASSSGTSGYTWELFF
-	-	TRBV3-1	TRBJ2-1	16	TGTGCCAGCAGCCAAGCTTACGGTCTGGGCTACAATGAGCAGTTCTTC	CASSQAYGLGYNEQFF
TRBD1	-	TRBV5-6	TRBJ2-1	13	TGTGCCAGCAGCAAAGACAGGGTGCATGAGCAGTTCTTC	CASSKDRVHEQFF
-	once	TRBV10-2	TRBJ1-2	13	TGCGCCAGTAACCAGGGGCTTAACTATGGCTACACCTTC	CASNQGLNYGYTF
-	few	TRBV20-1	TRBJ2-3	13	TGCAGTGCTAGCGGGGTTCAGACAGATACGCAGTATTTT	CSASGVQTDTQYF
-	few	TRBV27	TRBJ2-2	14	TGTGCCAGCAGTTTGCTGGGGGGCGGCGGGGAGCTGTTTTTT	CASSLLGGGGELFF
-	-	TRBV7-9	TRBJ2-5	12	TGTGCCTCCCAAGTCGGGGCTGGGACCCAGTACTTC	CASQVGAGTQYF
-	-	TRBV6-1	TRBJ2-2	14	TGTGCCAGCAGTGTGGACTGGGGGACCGGGGAGCTGTTTTTT	CASSVDWGTGELFF
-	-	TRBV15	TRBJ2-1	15	TGTGCCACCAGCAGAGATGTCCGGACAGCTAATGAGCAGTTCTTC	CATSRDVRTANEQFF
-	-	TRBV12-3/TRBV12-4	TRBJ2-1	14	TGTGCCAGCAGTTTAGAGTCTCCCTACAATGAGCAGTTCTTC	CASSLESPYNEQFF
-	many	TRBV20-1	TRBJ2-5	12	TGCAGTGCTAGAGTACAGCAAGAGACCCAGTACTTC	CSARVQQETQYF
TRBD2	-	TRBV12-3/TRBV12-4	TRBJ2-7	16	TGTGCCAGCAGTTCACGGACTAGCGGGGTGATCTACGAGCAGTACTTC	CASSSRTSGVIYEQYF
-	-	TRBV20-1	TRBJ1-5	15	TGCAGTGCTGCTCGGGAGGGTTCTGGCAATCAGCCCCAGCATTTT	CSAAREGSGNQPQHF
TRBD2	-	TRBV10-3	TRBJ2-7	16	TGTGCCATCAGTGAGTATCGGACTAGCGAGAACTACGAGCAGTACTTC	CAISEYRTSENYEQYF
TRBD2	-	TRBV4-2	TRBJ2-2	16	TGTGCCAGCAGCCCCGAAACTGGGACTAGCGTCGGGGAGCTGTTTTTT	CASSPETGTSVGELFF
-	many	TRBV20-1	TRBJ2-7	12	TGCAGTGCTCTTGATATTACGGGCTTGGCCTGCTTC	CSALDITGLACF
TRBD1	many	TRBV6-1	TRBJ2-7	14	TGTGCCAGCAGCCGGGACAGGGGAGGCTACGAGCAGTACTTC	CASSRDRGGYEQYF
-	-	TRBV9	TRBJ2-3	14	TGTGCCAGCAGCGTAGAACCAGCATTTGATACGCAGTATTTT	CASSVEPAFDTQYF
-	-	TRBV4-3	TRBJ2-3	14	TGCGCCAGCAGAAAGGTGGGGGGCACAGATACGCAGTATTTT	CASRKVGGTDTQYF
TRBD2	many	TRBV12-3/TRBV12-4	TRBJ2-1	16	TGTGCCAGCAGTCCCCCGGGACTAGCGGGTTACAATGAGCAGTTCTTC	CASSPPGLAGYNEQFF
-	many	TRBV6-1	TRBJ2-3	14	TGTGCCAGCACCGAAGGTGGGGGGCGGGATACGCAGTATTTT	CASTEGGGRDTQYF
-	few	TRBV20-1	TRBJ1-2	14	TGCAGTGCTAGTGGAATAGAGACCAACTATGGCTACACCTTC	CSASGIETNYGYTF
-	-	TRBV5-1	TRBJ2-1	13	TGCGCCAGCAGCAGGCCGGTCTACAATGAGCAGTTCTTC	CASSRPVYNEQFF
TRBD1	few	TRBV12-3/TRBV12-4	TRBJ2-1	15	TGTGCCAGCAGTTTGAATCAGGGGGAGAGGAATGAGCAGTTCTTC	CASSLNQGERNEQFF
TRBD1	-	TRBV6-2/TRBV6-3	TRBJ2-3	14	TGTGCCAGCAGTCCGGACAGGGAGTCAGATACGCAGTATTTT	CASSPDRESDTQYF
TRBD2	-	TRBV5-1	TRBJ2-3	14	TGCGCCAGTGGAAGCGGGGGGGTTCGAGATACGCAGTATTTT	CASGSGGVRDTQYF
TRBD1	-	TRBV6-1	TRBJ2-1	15	TGTGCCAGCAGTGAATCAGGGGGTTCTCGCCATGAGCAGTTCTTC	CASSESGGSRHEQFF
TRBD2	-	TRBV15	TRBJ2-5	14	TGTGCCACCAGCCCCGGGCTAGCGGGTGGGACCCAGTACTTC	CATSPGLAGGTQYF
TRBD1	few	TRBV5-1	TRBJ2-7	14	TGCGCCAGCAGCTACCGGGACAGGGCCTTCGAGCAGTACTTC	CASSYRDRAFEQYF
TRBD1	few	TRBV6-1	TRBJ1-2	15	TGTGCCAGCTTTAGGGTCGACAGGGATTTGTATGGCTACACCTTC	CASFRVDRDLYGYTF
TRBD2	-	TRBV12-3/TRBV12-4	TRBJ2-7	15	TGTGCCAGCAGTTGGGGGGGAGGGCCGTTGAGCGAGCAGTACTTC	CASSWGGGPLSEQYF
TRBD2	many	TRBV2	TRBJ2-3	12	TGTGCCACAGGACTAGCGAGGGATACGCAGTATTTT	CATGLARDTQYF
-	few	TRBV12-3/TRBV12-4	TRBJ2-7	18	TGTGCCAGCAGTCCACGGTGGGGGGCGACGGGAGCGACCTACGAGCAGTACTTC	CASSPRWGATGATYEQYF
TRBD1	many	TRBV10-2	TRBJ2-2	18	TGCGCCAGCAGCGATAACCTAAGACAGGGGGAGATCAACGGGGAGCTGTTTTTT	CASSDNLRQGEINGELFF
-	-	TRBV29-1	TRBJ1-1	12	TGCAGCGTTGAAGTACCCGGTACTGAAGCTTTCTTT	CSVEVPGTEAFF
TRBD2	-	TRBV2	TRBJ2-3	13	TGTGCCACAAGACCGGGGCCGGGGGGTGCGCAGTATTTT	CATRPGPGGAQYF
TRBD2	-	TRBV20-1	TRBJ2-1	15	TGCAGTGCTGCTTTGGGACTAGGGGGGCCAAATGAGCAGTTCTTC	CSAALGLGGPNEQFF
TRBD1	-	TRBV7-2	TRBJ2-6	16	TGTGCCAGCAGCTTAGTCAGGGGGCGAGGGGCCAACGTCCTGACTTTC	CASSLVRGRGANVLTF
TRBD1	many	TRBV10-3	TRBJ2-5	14	TGTGCCATCAGTGGGGGACAGGTGGCGGAGACCCAGTACTTC	CAISGGQVAETQYF
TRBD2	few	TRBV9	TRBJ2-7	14	TGTGCCAGCAGCGTAGCGGGAGGGCCCGACGAGCAGTACTTC	CASSVAGGPDEQYF